Listed below are T cell receptor beta chains from one sample, sequenced in a study of cytotoxic CD8 clonotypes in ibrutinib-treated CLL. The protocol was immunoSEQ multiplex PCR, while the TCRdb copy is restricted to in-frame clones and leaves out a portion. The sample has approximately 150,000 clones, approximately 84% seen once. The sample was PBMCs, taken after 24 months of ibrutinib treatment. The receptors were gathered from a human donor with chronic lymphocytic leukemia. The CDR3 runs from the conserved cysteine through the conserved F or W. A D gene is named only where the DNA matches it firmly. Rows give clone size only sometimes, using once, few, many, or a class for an expanded clone.

CDR3nt	CDR3aa	j_gene	len	abundance	v_gene	d_gene
TGTGCCAGCAGCGTAAATAGTGGCGGTAGCGGGAGAGGTAATGAGCAGTTCTTC	CASSVNSGGSGRGNEQFF	TRBJ2-1	18	.	TRBV9	TRBD2
TGTGCCAGCAGTCCACAGACAGGCTTCTATGGCTACACCTTC	CASSPQTGFYGYTF	TRBJ1-2	14	.	TRBV28	.
TGTGCCAGCAGGGACGCTCCCTATGGCTACACCTTC	CASRDAPYGYTF	TRBJ1-2	12	once	TRBV6-1	.
TGTGCCAGCAGCCAATTGGGCATTGGGGACAGTCGAGGCGAGCAGTACTTC	CASSQLGIGDSRGEQYF	TRBJ2-7	17	.	TRBV11-2	TRBD1
TGTGCCAGTAGTGACGGGGGAAAGGCCAAAAACATTCAGTACTTC	CASSDGGKAKNIQYF	TRBJ2-4	15	.	TRBV19	.
TGTGCCAGCAGCGGAAGCGCCCATCCTGATGAGCAGTTCTTC	CASSGSAHPDEQFF	TRBJ2-1	14	.	TRBV5-4	.
TGTGCCAGCAGCCAAGACGTAGCGCGTGCCTACAATGAGCAGTTCTTC	CASSQDVARAYNEQFF	TRBJ2-1	16	once	TRBV4-2	.
TGTGCCAGCAGTCCCCGCTTACAAAGTGGGAAGCACTACAATGAGCAGTTCTTC	CASSPRLQSGKHYNEQFF	TRBJ2-1	18	.	TRBV28	.
TGCGCCAGCAGCCGAGGTGGACAGGGGAGGACAGATACGCAGTATTTT	CASSRGGQGRTDTQYF	TRBJ2-3	16	.	TRBV5-1	TRBD1
TGTGCCAGCAGCTTGACGAGGGATACGCAGTATTTT	CASSLTRDTQYF	TRBJ2-3	12	.	TRBV7-6	.
TGTGCCAGCAGTTCACCCGGAAAGGGACAAGGGAATCAGCCCCAGCATTTT	CASSSPGKGQGNQPQHF	TRBJ1-5	17	.	TRBV27	.
TGTGCCAGCAGTTTTTTGAGGGAGCCCCAGCATTTT	CASSFLREPQHF	TRBJ1-5	12	.	TRBV27	.
TGCGCCAGCAGCTTGGGGCCGAGAAAGAACACTGAAGCTTTCTTT	CASSLGPRKNTEAFF	TRBJ1-1	15	.	TRBV5-1	.
TGTGCCAGCAGCCCGAGGACTTATGGCTACACCTTC	CASSPRTYGYTF	TRBJ1-2	12	once	TRBV11-2	.
TGTGCCAGTAGTCTTTCGGACAGGGGAAAGACCCAGTACTTC	CASSLSDRGKTQYF	TRBJ2-5	14	.	TRBV19	TRBD1
TGTGCCAGCAGTTTAACGTCCCAGGCGAACACTGAAGCTTTCTTT	CASSLTSQANTEAFF	TRBJ1-1	15	.	TRBV28	.
TGTGCCAGTAGTATGGCGGGAGGGAGACTCTACGAGCAGTACTTC	CASSMAGGRLYEQYF	TRBJ2-7	15	few	TRBV19	TRBD2
TGCGCCAGCAGCAACCAGGGGGGGTCGAATGAAAAACTGTTTTTT	CASSNQGGSNEKLFF	TRBJ1-4	15	.	TRBV4-1	TRBD1
TGTGCCAGCGGACCTAGCGGGGGGGCGATCTACGAGCAGTACTTC	CASGPSGGAIYEQYF	TRBJ2-7	15	.	TRBV2	TRBD2
TGTGCCAGCAGTGCAGGGGTCACTGAAGCTTTCTTT	CASSAGVTEAFF	TRBJ1-1	12	.	TRBV6-5	.
TGTGCCAGCAGCTCCCTGTTGGGACTAGCGGCATCAGGTGAGCAGTTCTTC	CASSSLLGLAASGEQFF	TRBJ2-1	17	.	TRBV7-2	TRBD2
TGCGCCAGCAGCTTTGAGTCGGGGACTAGGTATAGAGATACGCAGTATTTT	CASSFESGTRYRDTQYF	TRBJ2-3	17	.	TRBV5-1	TRBD2
TGTGCCAGCAGCATGGACAGCAGCTCCTACGAGCAGTACTTC	CASSMDSSSYEQYF	TRBJ2-7	14	.	TRBV7-2	.
TGCGCCAGCAGCTTGCGAGCGGGGGTCCGATACAATGAGCAGTTCTTC	CASSLRAGVRYNEQFF	TRBJ2-1	16	.	TRBV5-1	TRBD2
TGTGCCAGCAGTCCCTATCGGGGGGCCAAAGCCTATGGCTACACCTTC	CASSPYRGAKAYGYTF	TRBJ1-2	16	.	TRBV28	.
TGCGCCAGCAGTCAATTCGAGCAAGGGGATCAGCCCCAGCATTTT	CASSQFEQGDQPQHF	TRBJ1-5	15	.	TRBV23-1	.
TGCGCCAGCAGCCAAGGACAGGGAGGGACAGATACGCAGTATTTT	CASSQGQGGTDTQYF	TRBJ2-3	15	once	TRBV5-1	.
TGTGCCAGCTCACCAGAGTACGGGGCCGGGGAGCTGTTTTTT	CASSPEYGAGELFF	TRBJ2-2	14	once	TRBV18	.
TGTGCCAGTAGTATCCGGGACATAGGAAGCTACACCTTC	CASSIRDIGSYTF	TRBJ1-2	13	.	TRBV19	.
TGTGCTAGCAGCTTAGCCCCCGCGGACATACCCGGGGAGCTGTTTTTT	CASSLAPADIPGELFF	TRBJ2-2	16	.	TRBV7-7	.
TGTGCCAGTAGTCGCGGGGCTTACGAGCAGTACTTC	CASSRGAYEQYF	TRBJ2-7	12	.	TRBV19	.
TGTGCCAGCAGCGAAAGCGGGGCCGCCACCGGGGAGCTGTTTTTT	CASSESGAATGELFF	TRBJ2-2	15	.	TRBV6-5	TRBD2
TGTGCCAGCAGGACTGGTGGCTCTGGAAACACCATATATTTT	CASRTGGSGNTIYF	TRBJ1-3	14	.	TRBV2	.
TGCGCCAGCAGACAAGGACTTGACACTGAAGCTTTCTTT	CASRQGLDTEAFF	TRBJ1-1	13	.	TRBV4-1	.
TGTGCCAGCAGTTCGTACAGGGGGCCTAACTATGGCTACACCTTC	CASSSYRGPNYGYTF	TRBJ1-2	15	.	TRBV7-2	TRBD1
TGTGCCAGCTCCCGGGAGGGGCAGGGGGTGAACACTGAAGCTTTCTTT	CASSREGQGVNTEAFF	TRBJ1-1	16	.	TRBV18	TRBD1
TGCGCCAGCAGCCAAGACGGACTAGCGCCCTACAATGAGCAGTTCTTC	CASSQDGLAPYNEQFF	TRBJ2-1	16	.	TRBV4-3	TRBD2
TGTGCCAGCAGTTCCCGACCAGATCTTGGGAAGTTCTTC	CASSSRPDLGKFF	TRBJ2-1	13	.	TRBV6-6	.
TGTGCCAGTAGTATCAAGAAGGGGGGGAGGACTGAAGCTTTCTTT	CASSIKKGGRTEAFF	TRBJ1-1	15	.	TRBV19	.
TGTGCCAGCTCAGGGGGAAGTCAGCCCCAGCATTTT	CASSGGSQPQHF	TRBJ1-5	12	.	TRBV6-1	TRBD1
TGTGCCAGCAGCGACGACAGTTATCGGGAAAAACTGTTTTTT	CASSDDSYREKLFF	TRBJ1-4	14	once	TRBV6-1	.
TGTGCCAGCAGCTTAGGGACCGGGGGCAATCAGCCCCAGCATTTT	CASSLGTGGNQPQHF	TRBJ1-5	15	.	TRBV7-2	.
TGTGCCAGCAGCGTCTTTAGCGGGAGCAACACCGGGGAGCTGTTTTTT	CASSVFSGSNTGELFF	TRBJ2-2	16	.	TRBV9	TRBD2
TGTGCCAGCAGCGCCCGTCCTCGGGACGATGGCTACACCTTC	CASSARPRDDGYTF	TRBJ1-2	14	.	TRBV6-1	.
TGTGCCAGCAGCTATACAGGGGTTTCACCCCTCCACTTT	CASSYTGVSPLHF	TRBJ1-6	13	.	TRBV9	TRBD1